The present T cell receptor beta chain was sequenced within a study of neurological immune-mediated disorders. Using its own MiXCR run on the 5' RACE reads, TCRdb lists one record per CDR3 protein. This sample has about 82,000 distinct CDR3 sequences; around 2.6% occur once, and the top ten carry 0.9% to 1.4%. This clonotype has at least ten counts. Input material: PBMCs. This TCR came from a woman under 40 with multiple sclerosis.

The CDR3: CSAPHMSQTNEQFF. The CDR3 nucleotides read TGCAGCGCGCCTCACATGAGTCAAACCAATGAGCAGTTCTTC. J is TRBJ2-1 and V is TRBV29-1; D is unclear. The ends were cut back, 7 bases at V and 6 bases at J, with 19 bases in the middle. The CDR3 covers 14 residues. From germline, CDR1 is SQVTM and CDR2 ANQGSEA.